This passage covers 4 T cell receptor beta chains from one sample sequenced in a study of OX40 agonist ivuxolimab in advanced cancers. The library was built by means of the immunoSEQ multiplex PCR assay. Imported from immuneACCESS, the table was reduced by TCRdb to in-frame sequences with V and J called. These copies leave out some clones; in studies compared against another copy, an unresolved V gene accounts for under half, and the cause of the remainder is not known. This sample is represented by some 61,000 clones; roughly 80% of them were singletons. The top ten clones comprise around 1.7% of the sample. The source was CD4+ or CD8+ T cells sorted from blood, collected in a trial of the OX40 agonist ivuxolimab. The receptors were gathered from an adult with an advanced solid tumor such as melanoma, head and neck, liver or kidney cancer.

CDR3: CASSLYSSTGELFF. The CDR3 DNA follows: TGCGCCAGCAGCTTGTACAGCAGCACCGGGGAGCTGTTTTTT. V and J are TRBV5-1 and TRBJ2-2, with unresolved D. V was shortened by 1 base and J by 4 bases, with 8 bases between the two germline ends. Germline assignment: CDR1 SGHRS and CDR2 YFSETQ. The CDR3 is 14 residues long.

CDR3 bases: TGTGCCAGCTCACCACCATCCGGGAGCCGAGGGGATGAGCAGTTCTTC. Its protein product is CASSPPSGSRGDEQFF. V gene TRBV18 combines with J gene TRBJ2-1; weak D call: TRBD2 (6 bases). The CDR3 covers 16 residues. Trimming pared 0 bases from V and 8 bases from J, leaving 17 bases between. CDR1 is KGHSH and CDR2 is LQKENI in the germline V gene.

This clone was counted between two and nine times. The chain couples TRBV29-1 to TRBJ1-2, with 8 bases lining up with TRBD1. Trimming removed 7 bases from V and 7 bases from J; junction bases left unmatched: 5. CDR1 SQVTM and CDR2 ANQGSEA come from the germline V gene. The CDR3 covers 11 residues. The CDR3 loop reads CSGTGYAGYTF. As DNA, the CDR3 is TGCAGCGGGACAGGGTATGCTGGCTACACCTTC.

This clone was observed a handful of times. The rearrangement links TRBV18 to TRBJ2-3; D might be TRBD2 (5 bases). Trimming removed 3 bases from V and 5 bases from J, with 15 bases in between. Looked up from germline, CDR1 is KGHSH and CDR2 is LQKENI. The CDR3 is 15 residues long. The CDR3 sequence: CASSPRVAREDTQYF. The CDR3 coding sequence is TGTGCCAGCTCACCTAGAGTCGCACGGGAAGATACGCAGTATTTT.